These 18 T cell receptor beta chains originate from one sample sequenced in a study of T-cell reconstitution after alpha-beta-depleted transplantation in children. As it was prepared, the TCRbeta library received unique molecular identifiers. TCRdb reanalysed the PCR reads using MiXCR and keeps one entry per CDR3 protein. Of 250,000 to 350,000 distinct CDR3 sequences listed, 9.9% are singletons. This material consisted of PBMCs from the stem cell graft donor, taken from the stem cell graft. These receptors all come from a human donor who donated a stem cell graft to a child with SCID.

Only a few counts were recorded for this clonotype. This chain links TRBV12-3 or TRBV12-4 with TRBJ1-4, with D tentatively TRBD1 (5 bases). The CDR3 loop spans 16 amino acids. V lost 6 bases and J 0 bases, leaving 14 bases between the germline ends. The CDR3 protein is CASSPGRLATNEKLFF. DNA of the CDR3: TGTGCCAGCAGCCCAGGGCGTCTGGCAACTAATGAAAAACTGTTTTTT.

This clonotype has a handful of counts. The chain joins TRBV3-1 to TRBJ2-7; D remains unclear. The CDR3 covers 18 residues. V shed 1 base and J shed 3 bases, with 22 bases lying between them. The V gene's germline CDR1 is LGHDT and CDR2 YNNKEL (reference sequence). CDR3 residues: CASSQGFPDEAFHYEQYF. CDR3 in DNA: TGTGCCAGCAGCCAAGGTTTCCCTGACGAGGCCTTTCACTACGAGCAGTACTTC.

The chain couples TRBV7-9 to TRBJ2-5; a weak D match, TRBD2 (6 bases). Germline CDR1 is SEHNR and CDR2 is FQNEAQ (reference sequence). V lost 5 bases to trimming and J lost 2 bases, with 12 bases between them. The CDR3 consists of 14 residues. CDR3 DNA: TGTGCCAGCAGCCGCAGGGACTTTCAAGAGACCCAGTACTTC. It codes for CASSRRDFQETQYF.

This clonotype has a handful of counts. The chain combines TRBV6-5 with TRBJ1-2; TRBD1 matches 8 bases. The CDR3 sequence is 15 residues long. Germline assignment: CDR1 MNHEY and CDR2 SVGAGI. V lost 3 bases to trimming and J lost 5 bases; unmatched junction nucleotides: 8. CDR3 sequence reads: CASSYRRQGRYGYTF. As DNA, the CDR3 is TGTGCCAGCAGTTATCGGAGACAGGGGCGATATGGCTACACCTTC.

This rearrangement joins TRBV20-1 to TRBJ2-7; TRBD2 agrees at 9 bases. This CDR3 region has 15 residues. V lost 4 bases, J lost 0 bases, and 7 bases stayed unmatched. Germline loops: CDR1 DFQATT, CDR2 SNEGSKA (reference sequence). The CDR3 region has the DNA TGCAGTGCTACGGTAGCGGGGGCTAGCTCCTACGAGCAGTACTTC. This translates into CSATVAGASSYEQYF.

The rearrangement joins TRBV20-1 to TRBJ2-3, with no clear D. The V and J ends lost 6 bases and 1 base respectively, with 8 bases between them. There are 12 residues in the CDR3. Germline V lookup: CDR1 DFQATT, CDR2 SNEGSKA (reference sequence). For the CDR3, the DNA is TGCAGTGCAAAGGGCCGCACAGATACGCAGTATTTT. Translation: CSAKGRTDTQYF.

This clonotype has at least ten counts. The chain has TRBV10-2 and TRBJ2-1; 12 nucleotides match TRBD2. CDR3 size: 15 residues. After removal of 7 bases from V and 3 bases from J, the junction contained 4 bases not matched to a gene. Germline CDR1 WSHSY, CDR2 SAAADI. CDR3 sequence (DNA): TGCGCCAGCACTATACTAGCGGGGGGCTACAATGAGCAGTTCTTC. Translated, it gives CASTILAGGYNEQFF.

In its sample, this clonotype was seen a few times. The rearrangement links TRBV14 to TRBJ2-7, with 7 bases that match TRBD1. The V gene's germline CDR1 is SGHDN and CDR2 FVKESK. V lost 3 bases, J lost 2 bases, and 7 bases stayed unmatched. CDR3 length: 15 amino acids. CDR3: CASSQRITGAYEQYF. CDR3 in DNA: TGTGCCAGCAGCCAGAGGATTACAGGGGCCTACGAGCAGTACTTC.

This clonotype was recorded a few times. Here the CDR3 reads CASSVEGLQDEQYF. Written as DNA, the CDR3 is TGTGCCAGCAGCGTAGAGGGGCTCCAGGACGAGCAGTACTTC. The chain uses TRBV9 and TRBJ2-7, with a tentative D call TRBD1 (5 bases). The V end was cut by 0 bases, the J end by 5 bases, with 12 bases between. The CDR3 extends over 14 amino acids. In germline, CDR1 is SGDLS, CDR2 YYNGEE.

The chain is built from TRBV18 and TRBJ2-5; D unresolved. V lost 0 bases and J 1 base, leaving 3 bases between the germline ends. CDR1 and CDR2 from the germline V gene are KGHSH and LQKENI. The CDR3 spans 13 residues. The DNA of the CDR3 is TGTGCCAGCTCACCACCGGTCCAAGAGACCCAGTACTTC. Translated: CASSPPVQETQYF.

For the CDR3, the DNA is TGCAGTGCTATTGTTCCGGGACAGGGAAAATACGAGCAGTACTTC. Translation: CSAIVPGQGKYEQYF. This chain links TRBV20-1 with TRBJ2-7, with TRBD1 identical over 9 bases. This CDR3 is built from 15 residues. Trimming at V came to 4 bases and at J to 4 bases, leaving 11 bases not matched to a gene. The V gene's germline CDR1 is DFQATT and CDR2 SNEGSKA (reference sequence).

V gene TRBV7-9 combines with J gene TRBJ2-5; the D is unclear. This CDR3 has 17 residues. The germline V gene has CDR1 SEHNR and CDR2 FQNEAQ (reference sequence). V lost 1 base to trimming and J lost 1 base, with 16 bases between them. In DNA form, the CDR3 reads TGTGCCAGCAGCTTAGGGCATCAGTTGGTAGCCCAAGAGACCCAGTACTTC. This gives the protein CASSLGHQLVAQETQYF.

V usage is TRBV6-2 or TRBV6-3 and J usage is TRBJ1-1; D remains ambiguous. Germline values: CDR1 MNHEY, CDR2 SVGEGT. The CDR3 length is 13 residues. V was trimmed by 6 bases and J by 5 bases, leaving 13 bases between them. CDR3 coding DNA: TGTGCCAGCAGGAGTACTTTTGGAACTGAAGCTTTCTTT. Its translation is CASRSTFGTEAFF.

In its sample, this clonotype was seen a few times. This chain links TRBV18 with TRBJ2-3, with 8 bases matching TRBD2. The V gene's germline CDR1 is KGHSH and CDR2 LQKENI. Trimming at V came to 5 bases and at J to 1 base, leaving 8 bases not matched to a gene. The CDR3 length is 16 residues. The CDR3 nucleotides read TGTGCCAGCTCATCGGGACTAGGGAGGGGCACAGATACGCAGTATTTT. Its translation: CASSSGLGRGTDTQYF.

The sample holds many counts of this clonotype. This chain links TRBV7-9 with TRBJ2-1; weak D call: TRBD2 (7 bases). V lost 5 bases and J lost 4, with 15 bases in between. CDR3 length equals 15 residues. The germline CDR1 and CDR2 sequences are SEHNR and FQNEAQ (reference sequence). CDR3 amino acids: CASSLREGGYNEQFF. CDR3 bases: TGTGCCAGCAGCCTGAGGGAGGGGGGTTACAATGAGCAGTTCTTC.

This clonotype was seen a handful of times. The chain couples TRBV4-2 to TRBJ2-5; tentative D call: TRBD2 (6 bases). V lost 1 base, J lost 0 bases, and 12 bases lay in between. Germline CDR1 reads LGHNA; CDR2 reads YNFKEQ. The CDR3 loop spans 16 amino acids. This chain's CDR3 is CASSQVRGRNQETQYF. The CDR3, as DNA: TGTGCCAGCAGCCAAGTGCGGGGTCGAAACCAAGAGACCCAGTACTTC.

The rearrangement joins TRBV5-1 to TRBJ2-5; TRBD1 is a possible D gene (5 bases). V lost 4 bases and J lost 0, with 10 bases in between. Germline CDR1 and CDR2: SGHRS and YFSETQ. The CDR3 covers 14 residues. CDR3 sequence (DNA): TGCGCCAGCAGCCAGACAGCTTACCAAGAGACCCAGTACTTC. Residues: CASSQTAYQETQYF. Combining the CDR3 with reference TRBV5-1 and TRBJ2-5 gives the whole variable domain KAGVTQTPRYLIKTRGQQVTLSCSPISGHRSVSWYQQTPGQGLQFLFEYFSETQRNKGNFPGRFSGRQFSNSRSEMNVSTLELGDSALYLCASSQTAYQETQYFGPGTRLLVL.

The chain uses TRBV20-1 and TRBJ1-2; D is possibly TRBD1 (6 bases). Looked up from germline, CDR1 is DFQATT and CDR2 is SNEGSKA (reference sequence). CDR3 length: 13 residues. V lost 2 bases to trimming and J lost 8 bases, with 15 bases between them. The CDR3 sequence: CSARPSGEEGYTF. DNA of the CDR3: TGCAGTGCTAGACCTTCAGGGGAAGAAGGCTACACCTTC.